The clone carrying this T cell receptor beta chain came up once. A much more abundant neighbour one base away suggests this may be a read error. TCR beta CDR3 region amplification was performed from RNA transcripts. First-round RT-PCR with HTBI primers amplified the TCR CDR3 region. TCRdb processed the multiplex PCR reads anew with MiXCR; each CDR3 protein has one entry. The data contain 660,000 or so distinct CDR3 sequences, 45% of them seen just once; the ten biggest clones take up less than 9.5%. The CDR3 spans 14 residues. Germline-derived CDR1 and CDR2 are SGHTA and FQGTGA. The ends lost 2 bases at V and 7 bases at J; junction bases unmatched: 4. These data are taken from a study of T cells in Graves' hyperthyroidism and ophthalmopathy.

This chain uses TRBV7-3 with TRBJ1-5; 8 positions agree with TRBD1. Source material: peripheral blood or thyroid tissue (not recorded which). The receptor's source is an adult man with Graves' disease, either hyperthyroidism or ophthalmopathy (not recorded which). In nucleotides, the CDR3 is TGTGCCAGCAGCTTATCGACAGGGGAACAGCCCCAGCATTTT. This gives the protein CASSLSTGEQPQHF. The complete variable domain, with remaining parts taken from reference TRBV7-3 and TRBJ1-5, reads GAGVSQTPSNKVTEKGKYVELRCDPISGHTALYWYRQSLGQGPEFLIYFQGTGAADDSGLPNDRFFAVRPEGSVSTLKIQRTERGDSAVYLCASSLSTGEQPQHFGDGTRLSIL.